This entry is about one T cell receptor (beta chain). The antigen is not known. Germline V gene data show CDR1 as SEHNR and CDR2 as FQNEAQ (reference sequence). This CDR3 region has 14 residues. V lost 3 bases, J lost 1 base, and 1 base stayed unmatched. The sample belongs to a study of T cell responses to AZD1222 COVID-19 vaccine. General study points: Baseline serostatus was positive in only six AZD1222 recipients. Vaccine-related CD4 TCRs covered spike, predominating at 160-218 and 743-854. The study found Spike-specific TCR breadth and depth rose after two AZD1222 doses.

Profiled with immunoSEQ multiplex PCR; TCRdb holds only in-frame clones, not every one. Seen here are some 150,000 clones, about 93% observed once, and the top ten hold just over 5%. The gene calls are TRBV7-9 and TRBJ2-5, with 8 bases identical to TRBD1. Material: peripheral blood, obtained on day 0 of AZD1222 vaccination. The TCR sequence derives from an adult in good health. The DNA for the CDR3 is TGTGCCAGCAGCTTCGACAGGGGCCAAGAGACCCAGTACTTC. It translates to CASSFDRGQETQYF.